The rows below give T cell receptor beta chains drawn from one sample of a study of Ad26.COV2.S vaccination and SARS-CoV-2 variants. Here immunoSEQ multiplex PCR was the method, and the copy in TCRdb shows in-frame clones only, minus some. The sample includes more than 400,000 clones, approximately 90% of them seen just once. The sample consisted of peripheral blood, taken in a trial of Ad26.COV2.S vaccine versus placebo. All receptors derive from a person aged 18-65 years who received the Ad26.COV2.S COVID-19 vaccine or a placebo. The CDR3 runs from the conserved cysteine through the conserved F or W. A D gene is named only where the DNA matches it firmly. Rows may omit the clone size; those that give it use once, few, many or a size class.

J	V	D	size	DNA	CDR3
TRBJ2-2	TRBV5-1	NA	NA	TGCGCCAGCACCACATACAGGAGAACTTACACCGGGGAGCTGTTTTTT	CASTTYRRTYTGELFF
TRBJ2-7	TRBV30	NA	NA	TGTGCGGGGGGAGGGGGCTACGAGCAGTACTTC	CAGGGGYEQYF
TRBJ1-1	TRBV5-1	NA	NA	TGCGCCAGCAGCCTACGGATACCAAACACTGAAGCTTTCTTT	CASSLRIPNTEAFF
TRBJ1-1	TRBV14	NA	NA	TGTGCCAGCAGCCAAGCGGGCAGGGTCACTGAAGCTTTCTTT	CASSQAGRVTEAFF
TRBJ1-6	TRBV18	NA	NA	TGTGCCAGCTCACCACTCCGGGAACGGGATTCACCCCTCCACTTT	CASSPLRERDSPLHF
TRBJ2-7	TRBV27	NA	NA	TGTGCCAGCAGTTTGGGGTTAAGCCAAACCCTGGGCGAGCAGTACTTC	CASSLGLSQTLGEQYF
TRBJ1-1	TRBV6-6	NA	NA	TGTGCCAGCAGTTACTTTTCGTTTAATCAGGGCGCTGAAGCTTTCTTT	CASSYFSFNQGAEAFF
TRBJ1-3	TRBV13	TRBD1	NA	TGTGCCAGCAGCCCCCGGACAGGCGGAAACACCATATATTTT	CASSPRTGGNTIYF
TRBJ1-1	TRBV4-3	NA	once	TGCGCCAGCAGCCAAGAGGCCCGGGGGACTGAAGCTTTCTTT	CASSQEARGTEAFF
TRBJ2-1	TRBV19	TRBD2	NA	TGTGCCAGTAGTATGACAGCGGGGGGGCCCAATGAGCAGTTCTTC	CASSMTAGGPNEQFF
TRBJ2-7	TRBV7-6	NA	NA	TGTGCCAGCAGCCTCCCGGGGTGGAGCGGGTCTAGCTCCTACGAGCAGTACTTC	CASSLPGWSGSSSYEQYF
TRBJ2-5	TRBV5-6	NA	NA	TGTGCCAGCAGCCAAGGACCTCGGGCAGGGACCCAGTACTTC	CASSQGPRAGTQYF
TRBJ2-2	TRBV27	TRBD2	NA	TGTGCCAGCAGAATCTTAGCGGGGGGGCTTTCCGGGGAGCTGTTTTTT	CASRILAGGLSGELFF
TRBJ2-6	TRBV7-2	NA	once	TGTGCCAGCAGCTCCGGACGTTACTCTGGGGCCAACGTCCTGACTTTC	CASSSGRYSGANVLTF
TRBJ2-5	TRBV2	NA	once	TGTGCCAGCAGGCCCGCGGAACAAGAGACCCAGTACTTC	CASRPAEQETQYF
TRBJ1-4	TRBV5-4	NA	few	TGTGCCAGCAGCTCCGACGTACTCGAAAAACTGTTTTTT	CASSSDVLEKLFF
TRBJ2-7	TRBV5-1	NA	NA	TGCGCCAGCAGCTTGGCCGCAGGGACCCTGTCCTACGAGCAGTACTTC	CASSLAAGTLSYEQYF
TRBJ1-6	TRBV5-6	NA	NA	TGTGCCAGCAGCCACAATCCCACAGGGACGAGCTCCTATAATTCACCCCTCCACTTT	CASSHNPTGTSSYNSPLHF
TRBJ1-1	TRBV4-3	NA	NA	TGCGCCAGCAGCCAAGATTTGAGGGTTGGGGCTTTCTTT	CASSQDLRVGAFF
TRBJ1-6	TRBV5-4	NA	NA	TGTGCCAGCAGCTTGGGCAGGGGAGGGGGTTCACCCCTCCACTTT	CASSLGRGGGSPLHF
TRBJ2-3	TRBV5-1	NA	NA	TGCGCCAGCAGCTTTCAGGGGACAGATACGCAGTATTTT	CASSFQGTDTQYF
TRBJ1-4	TRBV6-5	NA	NA	TGTGCCAGCAGTAACAGGGAGACTAATGAAAAACTGTTTTTT	CASSNRETNEKLFF
TRBJ1-2	TRBV12-3/TRBV12-4	TRBD1	NA	TGTGCCAGCAGGCGACAGGGGGCGCAAGGCTACACCTTC	CASRRQGAQGYTF
TRBJ1-2	TRBV29-1	NA	NA	TGCAGCGTTAACACAGATAACTATGGCTACACCTTC	CSVNTDNYGYTF
TRBJ2-7	TRBV7-9	TRBD1	NA	TGTGCCAGCAGCTTGACCTCGACAGGGGTTGGCTACGAGCAGTACTTC	CASSLTSTGVGYEQYF
TRBJ2-1	TRBV3-1/TRBV3-2	NA	NA	TGTGCCAGCAGCCAAGATATCTCGACTAGTGAGGTAAATGAGCAGTTCTTC	CASSQDISTSEVNEQFF
TRBJ1-1	TRBV7-9	NA	NA	TGTGCCAGCAGCTTAGGGCAGGGACCTGAAGCTTTCTTT	CASSLGQGPEAFF
TRBJ2-7	TRBV9	NA	once	TGTGCCAGCAGCGTAGCAGGGGCTAACGAGCAGTACTTC	CASSVAGANEQYF
TRBJ1-1	TRBV6-5	TRBD1	NA	TGTGCCAGCAGTTCAGACAGGGGCGGAACTGAAGCTTTCTTT	CASSSDRGGTEAFF
TRBJ2-3	TRBV7-2	NA	NA	TGTGCCAGCAGCTTCACCAACCCAGATACGCAGTATTTT	CASSFTNPDTQYF
TRBJ1-1	TRBV25-1	TRBD1	NA	TGTGCCAGCAGTGAACCGGGACAGGGGAACACTGAAGCTTTCTTT	CASSEPGQGNTEAFF
TRBJ2-2	TRBV4-3	NA	NA	TGCGCCAGCAGCCAAGATCGATACACCGGGGAGCTGTTTTTT	CASSQDRYTGELFF
TRBJ2-3	TRBV4-3	NA	NA	TGCGCCAGCAGCCATAAACATGGGGCAGAACGATTGAGGACCGCAGATACGCAGTATTTT	CASSHKHGAERLRTADTQYF
TRBJ2-1	TRBV4-1	TRBD2	NA	TGCGCCAGCAGCCAAACTAGCGGGGCCTACAATGAGCAGTTCTTC	CASSQTSGAYNEQFF
TRBJ2-1	TRBV5-8	NA	NA	TGTGCCAGCAGCTTGGAGTTAGATCACAATGAGCAGTTCTTC	CASSLELDHNEQFF
TRBJ2-1	TRBV6-2/TRBV6-3	NA	NA	TGTGCCAGCAGTTCTTCCCACGATGAGCAGTTCTTC	CASSSSHDEQFF
TRBJ2-2	TRBV5-1	NA	once	TGCGCCAGCAGCTTGAGAACAGGGTCTCCCGGGGAGCTGTTTTTT	CASSLRTGSPGELFF
TRBJ1-2	TRBV5-6	NA	NA	TGTGCCAGCAGACCGGGATCGCTTTCTAACTATGGCTACACCTTC	CASRPGSLSNYGYTF
TRBJ1-2	TRBV6-2/TRBV6-3	NA	NA	TGTGCCAGCAGTTGGGGCTCCCCAAACTATGGCTACACCTTC	CASSWGSPNYGYTF
TRBJ2-5	TRBV7-2	NA	NA	TGTGCCAGCAGCTTAGGAGGGGCCGGGGAGACCCAGTACTTC	CASSLGGAGETQYF
TRBJ2-7	TRBV27	NA	NA	TGTGCCAGCAGTTTCGGTACAGGGCCGTCCTACGAGCAGTACTTC	CASSFGTGPSYEQYF
TRBJ2-7	TRBV7-9	NA	NA	TGTGCCAGCAGCTTCCCTAACGACTACGAGCAGTACTTC	CASSFPNDYEQYF
TRBJ1-2	TRBV6-2/TRBV6-3	NA	once	TGTGCCAGCAGTTCGCCAGGGATTAAAGGCTACACCTTC	CASSSPGIKGYTF
TRBJ1-1	TRBV6-5	NA	NA	TGTGCCAGCAGTTCCGGGACAATTGCTTTCTTT	CASSSGTIAFF
TRBJ1-1	TRBV28	NA	NA	TGTGCCAGCAGTTTATCGGGCCGCAATGAAGCTTTCTTT	CASSLSGRNEAFF
TRBJ2-5	TRBV19	NA	once	TGTGCCAGTAGTATGGATGGGGGGGGCCGGGAGACCCAGTACTTC	CASSMDGGGRETQYF
TRBJ1-1	TRBV9	NA	NA	TGTGCCAGCAGCCTCCGGGGAGATACTGAAGCTTTCTTT	CASSLRGDTEAFF
TRBJ1-5	TRBV27	NA	NA	TGTGCCAGCAGTCCATATGCCAGCCCCTATAGCAATCAGCCCCAGCATTTT	CASSPYASPYSNQPQHF
TRBJ2-3	TRBV10-3	TRBD2	NA	TGTGCCATCAGTGATAGCGGGGCTACCCCCACCTCTAGCACAGATACGCAGTATTTT	CAISDSGATPTSSTDTQYF
TRBJ2-4	TRBV5-1	TRBD1	NA	TGCGCCAGCAGCTTAGGACAGGAGGTAAACATTCAGTACTTC	CASSLGQEVNIQYF
TRBJ2-2	TRBV6-6	NA	many	TGTGCCAGCAGGCGAACCGGACTATTAATAAACACCGGGGAGCTGTTTTTT	CASRRTGLLINTGELFF
TRBJ1-3	TRBV7-7	NA	NA	TGTGCTAGCAGCTCCGATTGTGTGAGAAACACCATATATTTT	CASSSDCVRNTIYF